This T cell receptor (beta chain) was obtained from a study of regulatory T cells in long-lasting Graves disease. Study background: Graves' patients (newly diagnosed) had been on antithyroid drugs under 3 months.

This clonotype was counted many times. Investigators prepared the TCR beta libraries by applying iRepertoire HTBI primers and Arm-PCR of CDR3 regions. TCRdb re-analysed the multiplex PCR reads in MiXCR, keeping a single row per CDR3 protein. This sample has 560,000 or so distinct CDR3 sequences; 16% occur once, and the top ten carry approximately 12%. Indicated time point: newly diagnosed GD, antithyroid drugs for less than 3 months. PBMCs provided the RNA from which the TCR library was made. The source of the patients was an endocrinology department in Xi'an, China. The same data also went into a second study, on T cells in Graves' hyperthyroidism and ophthalmopathy.

Sequencing was performed on peripheral blood mononuclear cells (PBMCs), taken at new diagnosis, from a patient treated with antithyroid drugs. This clonotype was sampled from a man aged 18 to 30 with Graves disease.

As DNA, the CDR3 is TGTGCCAGCAGCCAAGATGGTTCGAATCAGCCCCAGCATTTT. Encoded protein: CASSQDGSNQPQHF. The gene calls are TRBV3-1 and TRBJ1-5; D gene uncertain. The length of the CDR3 is 14 residues. Per the germline V gene, CDR1 is LGHDT and CDR2 is YNNKEL (reference sequence). V was trimmed by 0 bases and J by 4 bases, leaving 7 bases between them.